Listed here are 23 T cell receptor beta chains from one sample, sequenced in a study of blood T cell repertoires in COVID-19. TCRdb's copy holds only in-frame clones and misses some; the assay was immunoSEQ multiplex PCR. The data show about 150,000 clones, roughly 84% seen once. Sequencing used peripheral blood. The source is a woman aged 45-60 years with acute or convalescent COVID-19.

This clone was seen more than once but under ten times. The chain couples TRBV6-5 to TRBJ1-5, with 7 nucleotides matching TRBD1. The CDR3 has 14 amino acids. The junction had 6 bases not matched to a gene; V was cut back by 6 bases and J by 4 bases. CDR1 and CDR2 from the germline V gene are MNHEY and SVGAGI. The DNA for the CDR3 is TGTGCCAGCAGGCCGGGACAGCGAAATCAGCCCCAGCATTTT. This encodes CASRPGQRNQPQHF.

The chain carries TRBV9 and TRBJ2-7; TRBD2 might be the D (5 bases). This CDR3 is built from 14 residues. The germline V and J ends were trimmed by 0 bases and 3 bases, with 10 bases remaining between them. Looked up from germline, CDR1 is SGDLS and CDR2 is YYNGEE. The CDR3 DNA reads as TGTGCCAGCAGCGTAGGGCCGGGGAGCTACGAGCAGTACTTC. Protein: CASSVGPGSYEQYF.

This clone was seen just once. The J gene is TRBJ1-1, the V gene TRBV6-5, with TRBD1 matching 7 bases. The CDR3 is 14 amino acids. The ends lost 6 bases at V and 2 bases at J; junction bases unmatched: 6. Per the germline V gene, CDR1 is MNHEY and CDR2 is SVGAGI. The CDR3 DNA is TGTGCCAGCAGCCTACAGGGGATTAACACTGAAGCTTTCTTT. This codes for CASSLQGINTEAFF.

The chain is built from TRBV28 and TRBJ1-1, with a tentative D call TRBD1 (5 bases). Trimming removed 5 bases at V and 10 bases at J, with 17 bases between. The CDR3 loop spans 13 amino acids. CDR1 and CDR2 (germline): MDHEN, SYDVKM. For the CDR3, the DNA is TGTGCCAGCAGTAGACAATGGGGCAGTGGAGCTTTCTTT. It encodes CASSRQWGSGAFF.

Notes on this clone: At one of its ends the junction is not consistent with the germline gene, which may arise from a read error. The chain uses TRBV3-1 (or the pseudogene TRBV3-2) and TRBJ1-5, with 10 nucleotides matching TRBD1. Germline V CDR1 and CDR2: LGHDT, YNNKEL (reference sequence). This CDR3 comprises 17 residues. The CDR3 region has the DNA TGTGCCAGCAGCTTAGGGGGATTGACAGGGGGCAAGCAGCCCCAGCATTTT. Protein: CASSLGGLTGGKQPQHF.

This clone is a singleton in its sample. This chain joins TRBV7-9 and TRBJ2-7; 8 bases agree with TRBD2. J was trimmed by 2 bases and V by 5 bases; bases with no gene match: 8. CDR3 size: 15 residues. Germline CDR1 reads SEHNR; CDR2 reads FQNEAQ (reference sequence). The CDR3 protein is CASSPSSGGTYEQYF. DNA of the CDR3: TGTGCCAGCAGCCCCTCGAGCGGGGGAACCTACGAGCAGTACTTC. The complete variable domain, with remaining parts taken from reference TRBV7-9 and TRBJ2-7, reads DTGVSQNPRHKITKRGQNVTFRCDPISEHNRLYWYRQTLGQGPEFLTYFQNEAQLEKSRLLSDRFSAERPKGSFSTLEIQRTEQGDSAMYLCASSPSSGGTYEQYFGPGTRLTVT.

This chain joins TRBV18 and TRBJ2-7, with 8 bases matching TRBD2. V lost 3 bases to trimming and J lost 3 bases; unmatched junction nucleotides: 16. Germline CDR1 reads KGHSH; CDR2 reads LQKENI. The CDR3 contains 18 residues. The CDR3: CASSPRGGSGTHFYEQYF. In DNA, the CDR3 is TGTGCCAGCTCACCTCGGGGGGGTAGCGGAACTCATTTCTACGAGCAGTACTTC.

This chain joins TRBV6-5 and TRBJ1-3; no clear D gene. This CDR3 is 13 amino acids long. CDR1 is MNHEY, CDR2 SVGAGI, per germline. With 8 bases removed from V and 2 bases from J, the gap between germline ends came to 10 bases. The CDR3 nucleotides are TGTGCCAGCTCGAGGGAGGCTGGAAACACCATATATTTT. Its protein product is CASSREAGNTIYF.

The rearrangement links TRBV7-6 to TRBJ2-1; 10 nucleotides align to TRBD2. This CDR3 spans 16 amino acids. V trimming: 0 bases; J trimming: 7 bases; junction bases outside the gene matches: 6. Germline CDR1 and CDR2: SGHVS and FNYEAQ. Written as DNA, the CDR3 is TGTGCCAGCAGCTTAGCGGTACTAGCGGGGACTAATGAGCAGTTCTTC. Amino acid sequence: CASSLAVLAGTNEQFF. Complete variable domain (other parts from reference TRBV7-6 and TRBJ2-1): GAGVSQSPRYKVTKRGQDVALRCDPISGHVSLYWYRQALGQGPEFLTYFNYEAQQDKSGLPNDRFSAERPEGSISTLTIQRTEQRDSAMYRCASSLAVLAGTNEQFFGPGTRLTVL.

This sequence joins TRBV1 and TRBJ2-7; the D call in the table, TRBD2, was not verified against the DNA. TRBV1 is marked as a pseudogene. The length of the CDR3 is 19 residues. The CDR3 sequence is CTSSQDRRGRGKWWYEQYF. CDR3 nucleotides: TGCACCAGCAGCCAAGATCGACGAGGGAGGGGCAAATGGTGGTACGAGCAGTACTTC.

The gene calls are TRBV5-4 and TRBJ2-5, with 7 positions matching TRBD1. Trimming cost V 4 bases and J 1 base; bases outside gene matches: 1. The germline CDR1 and CDR2 sequences are SGHNT and YYREEE (reference sequence). The CDR3 is made up of 13 amino acids. CDR3 coding DNA: TGTGCCAGCAGCGCAGGGGGCCAAGAGACCCAGTACTTC. Encoded protein: CASSAGGQETQYF.

J is TRBJ1-6 and V is TRBV5-4; D call uncertain. This CDR3 is 15 amino acids long. Germline V gene sequence: CDR1 SGHNT, CDR2 YYREEE (reference sequence). The V end was cut by 2 bases, the J end by 10 bases, with 16 bases between. CDR3 in amino acids: CASSFSRDYDSPLHF. DNA of the CDR3: TGTGCCAGCAGCTTTTCCAGAGACTATGACTCACCCCTCCACTTT.

V usage is TRBV9 and J usage is TRBJ2-3; 7 bases line up with TRBD2. The CDR3 is 15 amino acids. The junction had 4 bases not matched to a gene; V was cut back by 3 bases and J by 0 bases. The germline V gene has CDR1 SGDLS and CDR2 YYNGEE. CDR3 region: CASSALAASTDTQYF. The CDR3 bases are TGTGCCAGCAGCGCCCTAGCGGCTAGCACAGATACGCAGTATTTT.

This chain joins TRBV7-9 and TRBJ1-1; 7 bases match TRBD1. Per the germline V gene, CDR1 is SEHNR and CDR2 is FQNEAQ (reference sequence). The length of the CDR3 is 12 residues. The V gene end was trimmed by 3 bases and the J gene end by 9 bases; junction bases not matched to a gene: 4. The DNA for the CDR3 is TGTGCCAGCAGCTTCCCACAGGGGAAAGCTTTCTTT. Translating it yields CASSFPQGKAFF.

This clone occurred once. This chain joins TRBV2 and TRBJ2-6, with 11 bases that match TRBD1. V shed 4 bases, J shed 1 base, and the junction held 6 bases outside the gene matches. CDR3 length: 18 residues. The germline V gene has CDR1 SNHLY and CDR2 FYNNEI. CDR3 in amino acids: CASSARTGGASGANVLTF. CDR3 coding DNA: TGTGCCAGCAGTGCCCGGACAGGGGGCGCGTCTGGGGCCAACGTCCTGACTTTC.

This chain uses TRBV7-8 with TRBJ1-4, with 9 nucleotides matching TRBD1. Unmatched junction bases numbered 5, after V lost 4 bases and J lost 5 bases. The CDR3 is made up of 15 amino acids. CDR1 is SGHVS, CDR2 FQNEAQ, per germline. In nucleotides, the CDR3 is TGTGCCAGCAGCTCCTGGGACAGGGTGAATGAAAAACTGTTTTTT. It translates to CASSSWDRVNEKLFF.

The chain has TRBV30 and TRBJ1-6, with a weak D call TRBD1 (6 bases). The germline V and J ends were trimmed by 3 bases and 7 bases, with 28 bases remaining between them. Germline CDR1 is GTSNPN and CDR2 is SVGIG (reference sequence). CDR3 length equals 19 residues. CDR3 protein: CAWRDTLWEGEYQNSPLHF. DNA of the CDR3: TGTGCCTGGAGGGATACACTTTGGGAGGGGGAGTACCAAAATTCACCCCTCCACTTT.

The rearrangement joins TRBV27 to TRBJ1-1; 7 positions agree with TRBD1. J was trimmed by 1 base and V by 5 bases; bases with no gene match: 7. The CDR3 contains 15 residues. Germline-derived CDR1 and CDR2 are MNHEY and SMNVEV (reference sequence). Here the CDR3 DNA reads TGTGCCAGCAGTGACGCGGACAGGAAGAACACTGAAGCTTTCTTT. This codes for CASSDADRKNTEAFF.

This chain joins TRBV19 and TRBJ2-5, with a possible D match to TRBD1 (6 bases). This CDR3 is built from 13 residues. Per germline, CDR1 LNHDA and CDR2 SQIVND (reference sequence). Trimming removed 5 bases at V and 5 bases at J, with 12 bases between. Here the CDR3 DNA reads TGTGCCAGTAGTCCGCAGGGGCGGGAGACCCAGTACTTC. This translates into CASSPQGRETQYF.

The chain is built from TRBV10-1 and TRBJ2-2; D perhaps matches TRBD2 (6 bases). Trimming shortened V by 8 bases and J by 2 bases, and 12 bases separated the two germline ends. Germline V gives CDR1 WNHNN, CDR2 SYGVQD (reference sequence). The CDR3 is 14 amino acids. This chain's CDR3 is CASGGFANTGELFF. The CDR3 nucleotides read TGCGCCAGCGGAGGGTTCGCAAACACCGGGGAGCTGTTTTTT.

The chain combines TRBV2 with TRBJ1-2; TRBD1 is a possible D gene (6 bases). Trimming pared 2 bases from V and 8 bases from J, leaving 12 bases between. CDR3 length equals 13 residues. Germline V CDR1 and CDR2: SNHLY, FYNNEI. CDR3 residues: CASSERGSSGYTF. The CDR3 region has the DNA TGTGCCAGCAGTGAAAGGGGGAGTAGCGGCTACACCTTC.

V and J are TRBV19 and TRBJ2-4; 9 bases align to TRBD1. CDR1 is LNHDA, CDR2 SQIVND, per germline (reference sequence). J lost 0 bases, V lost 5 bases, and 2 bases had no gene match. The CDR3 consists of 15 residues. CDR3 nucleotides: TGTGCCAGTAGTGCGGACAGGGGAGCCAAAAACATTCAGTACTTC. Its translation: CASSADRGAKNIQYF.

The V gene is TRBV6-5, the J gene TRBJ1-1; possible D gene TRBD1, 6 bases. The V gene lost 6 bases and the J gene lost 7 bases, with 18 bases spanning the gap. The CDR3 has 14 residues. The V gene's germline CDR1 is MNHEY and CDR2 SVGAGI. For the CDR3, the DNA is TGTGCCAGCAGGGACGGGGGCGGGGGGCTTGAAGCTTTCTTT. This sequence encodes CASRDGGGGLEAFF.